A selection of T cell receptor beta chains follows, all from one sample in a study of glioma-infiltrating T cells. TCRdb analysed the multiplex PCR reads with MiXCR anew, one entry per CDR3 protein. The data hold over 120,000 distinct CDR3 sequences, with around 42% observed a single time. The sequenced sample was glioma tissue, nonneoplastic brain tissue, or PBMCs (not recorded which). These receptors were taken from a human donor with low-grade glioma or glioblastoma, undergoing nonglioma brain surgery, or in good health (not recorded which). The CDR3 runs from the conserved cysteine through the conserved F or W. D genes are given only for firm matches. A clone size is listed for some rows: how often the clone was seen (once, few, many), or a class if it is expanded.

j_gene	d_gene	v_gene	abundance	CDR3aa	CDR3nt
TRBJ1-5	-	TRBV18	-	CASSPSSGGNQPQHF	TGTGCCAGCTCACCAAGTTCAGGGGGCAATCAGCCCCAGCATTTT
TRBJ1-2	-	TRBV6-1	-	CASSEDGNYGYTF	TGTGCCAGCAGTGAAGACGGCAACTATGGCTACACCTTC
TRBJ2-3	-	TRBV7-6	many	CASSPTRGTQYF	TGTGCCAGCAGCCCAACTAGGGGTACGCAGTATTTT
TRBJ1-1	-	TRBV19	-	CASSIRDGEAFF	TGTGCCAGTAGTATACGGGACGGTGAAGCTTTCTTT
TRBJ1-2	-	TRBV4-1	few	CASRPGGEGYGYTF	TGCGCCAGCAGACCCGGGGGGGAGGGCTATGGCTACACCTTC
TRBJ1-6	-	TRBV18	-	CASSPASAPLHF	TGTGCCAGCTCCCCAGCGTCTGCACCCCTCCACTTT
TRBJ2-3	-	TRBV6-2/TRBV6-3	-	CASSYPADSTDTQYF	TGTGCCAGCAGTTACCCGGCGGACAGCACAGATACGCAGTATTTT
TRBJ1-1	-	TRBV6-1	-	CASAETGNTEAFF	TGTGCCAGCGCAGAAACAGGGAACACTGAAGCTTTCTTT
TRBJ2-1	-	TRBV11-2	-	CASSFLGAMRHNEQFF	TGTGCCAGCAGCTTCCTCGGCGCAATGAGGCACAATGAGCAGTTCTTC
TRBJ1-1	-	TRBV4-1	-	CASSQELGRAFF	TGCGCCAGCAGCCAAGAGTTGGGTAGGGCTTTCTTT
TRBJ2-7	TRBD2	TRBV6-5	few	CASSFRASGGYEQYF	TGTGCCAGCAGTTTCCGGGCCTCGGGAGGGTACGAGCAGTACTTC
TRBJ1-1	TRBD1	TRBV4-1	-	CASSRTGGNTEAFF	TGCGCCAGCAGCCGGACAGGGGGTAACACTGAAGCTTTCTTT
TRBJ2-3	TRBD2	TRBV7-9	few	CASSRTSGAPTDTQYF	TGTGCCAGCAGCCGGACTAGCGGGGCTCCCACAGATACGCAGTATTTT
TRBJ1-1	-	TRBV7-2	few	CASSFSSSTEAFF	TGTGCCAGCAGCTTTTCTTCGAGCACTGAAGCTTTCTTT
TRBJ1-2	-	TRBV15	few	CATSRGLTGGYGYTF	TGTGCCACCAGCAGGGGACTAACAGGAGGTTATGGCTACACCTTC
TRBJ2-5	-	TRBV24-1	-	CDSSPGQTPWSQYF	TGTGACAGCTCACCCGGACAGACCCCATGGTCCCAGTACTTC
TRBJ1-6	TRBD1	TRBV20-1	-	CSARGQGGGSPLHF	TGCAGTGCTAGAGGACAGGGGGGAGGTTCACCCCTCCACTTT
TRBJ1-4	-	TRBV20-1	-	CSAPIAATEKLFF	TGCAGTGCTCCCATCGCGGCGACAGAAAAACTGTTTTTT
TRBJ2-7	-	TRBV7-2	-	CASSLALGYSYEQYF	TGTGCCAGCAGCTTAGCGTTAGGATACTCCTACGAGCAGTACTTC
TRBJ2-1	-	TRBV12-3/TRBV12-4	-	CASSRGRGSYNEQFF	TGTGCCAGCAGCCGAGGTAGGGGCTCCTACAATGAGCAGTTCTTC
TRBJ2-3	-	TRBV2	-	CASSEGVGFGTDTQYF	TGTGCCAGCAGTGAAGGGGTGGGGTTTGGCACAGATACGCAGTATTTT
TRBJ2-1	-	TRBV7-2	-	CASSRYENEQFF	TGTGCCAGCAGCAGGTACGAGAATGAGCAGTTCTTC
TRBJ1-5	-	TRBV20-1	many	CSARTGGNQPQHF	TGCAGTGCCCGGACGGGGGGCAATCAGCCCCAGCATTTT
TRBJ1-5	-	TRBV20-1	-	CSARDGKRYSNQPQHF	TGCAGTGCTAGAGACGGAAAGCGTTATAGCAATCAGCCCCAGCATTTT
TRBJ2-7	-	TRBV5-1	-	CASSSGLIDHEQYF	TGCGCCAGCAGCTCCGGACTAATCGACCACGAGCAGTACTTC
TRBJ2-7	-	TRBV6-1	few	CASSSRVSYEQYF	TGTGCCAGCAGTTCGAGGGTTTCCTACGAGCAGTACTTC
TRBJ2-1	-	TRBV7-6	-	CASSLLVWTKQFF	TGTGCTAGCAGCCTCCTCGTTTGGACTAAGCAGTTCTTC
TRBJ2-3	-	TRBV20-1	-	CSARVRDTQYF	TGCAGTGCTAGAGTGCGGGATACGCAGTATTTT
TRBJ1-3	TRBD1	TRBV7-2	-	CASQLDRGLNTIYF	TGTGCCAGCCAGTTGGACAGGGGTTTAAACACCATATATTTT
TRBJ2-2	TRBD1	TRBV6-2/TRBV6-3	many	CASRAGTANTGELFF	TGTGCCAGCAGAGCCGGGACAGCGAACACCGGGGAGCTGTTTTTT
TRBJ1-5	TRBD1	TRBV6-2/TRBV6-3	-	CASRDRTYNQPQNF	TGTGCCAGCAGGGACAGGACCTACAATCAGCCCCAGAATTTT
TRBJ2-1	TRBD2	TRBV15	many	CATSQRGLAGHNEQFF	TGTGCCACCTCTCAACGGGGGCTAGCGGGGCACAATGAGCAGTTCTTC
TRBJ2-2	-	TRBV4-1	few	CASSQDLWAGELFF	TGCGCCAGCAGCCAAGATTTGTGGGCCGGGGAGCTGTTTTTT
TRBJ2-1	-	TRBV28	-	CASTPPGTANEQFF	TGTGCCAGCACGCCACCCGGGACCGCCAATGAGCAGTTCTTC
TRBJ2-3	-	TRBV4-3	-	CAGSQDQEGPTDTQYF	TGCGCCGGCAGCCAAGACCAGGAGGGCCCCACAGATACGCAGTATTTT
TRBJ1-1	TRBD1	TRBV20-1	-	CSAHRPGGRTEAFF	TGCAGTGCCCATCGGCCAGGGGGAAGAACTGAAGCTTTCTTT
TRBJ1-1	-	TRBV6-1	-	CASTGLGRSEALF	TGTGCCAGCACTGGACTGGGACGGAGTGAAGCTTTATTT
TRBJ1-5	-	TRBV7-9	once	CASSLGELGNQPQHF	TGTGCCAGCAGCTTGGGGGAGTTAGGCAATCAGCCCCAGCATTTT
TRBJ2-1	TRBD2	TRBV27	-	CASSLRSGTSNNEQFF	TGTGCCAGCAGTTTAAGAAGCGGGACTAGTAACAATGAGCAGTTCTTC
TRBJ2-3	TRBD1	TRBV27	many	CASSGQGKGNTQYF	TGTGCCAGCAGTGGACAGGGGAAGGGGAATACGCAGTATTTT
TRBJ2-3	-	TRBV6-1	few	CASSPGDRPDTQYF	TGTGCCAGCAGTCCGGGAGACCGCCCAGATACGCAGTATTTT
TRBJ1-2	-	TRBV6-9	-	CASSYSNLDTPYNYGYTF	TGTGCCAGCAGTTACTCGAACCTGGATACACCTTATAACTATGGCTACACCTTC
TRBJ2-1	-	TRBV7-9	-	CARSSGDYQNNEQFF	TGTGCCCGCAGCTCAGGGGACTACCAAAACAATGAGCAGTTCTTC
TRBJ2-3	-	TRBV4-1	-	CASSPQDPVNTDTQYF	TGCGCCAGCAGCCCCCAGGATCCTGTAAACACAGATACGCAGTATTTT
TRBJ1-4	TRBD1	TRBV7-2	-	CASSLRPTGNEKLFF	TGTGCCAGCAGCTTAAGGCCGACAGGGAATGAAAAACTGTTTTTT
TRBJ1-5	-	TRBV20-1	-	CSQDGPGSNQPQHF	TGCAGTCAGGACGGACCTGGTAGCAATCAGCCCCAGCATTTT
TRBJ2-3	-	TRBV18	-	CASSPRYRSSTDTQYF	TGTGCCAGCTCACCTCGCTACAGGTCGAGCACAGATACGCAGTATTTT
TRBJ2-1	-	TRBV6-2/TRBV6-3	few	CASSYSFDLDYNEQFF	TGTGCCAGCAGTTACTCATTTGATTTGGACTACAATGAGCAGTTCTTC
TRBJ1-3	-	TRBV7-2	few	CASSKVGLSGNTIYF	TGTGCCAGCAGCAAAGTAGGCCTCTCTGGAAACACCATATATTTT